One sample yielded the 7 T cell receptor beta chains listed below, sequenced in a study of T cell changes during pregnancy in multiple sclerosis. Some clones are missing from TCRdb's copy, which holds only in-frame ones; the method was immunoSEQ multiplex PCR. The sample lists around 34,000 clones, 85% to 90% occurring once. The sequencing used CD4+ T cells from peripheral blood mononuclear cells, collected in the second trimester of pregnancy. The receptors derive from a female donor with multiple sclerosis, enrolled in a pregnancy study.

The V gene is TRBV7-2, the J gene TRBJ2-7, with 13 bases lining up with TRBD2. V was pared by 7 bases and J by 4 bases, with 4 bases of the junction left unmatched. CDR3 length: 14 amino acids. From germline, CDR1 is SGHTA and CDR2 FQGNSA. CDR3 loop: CASTPGLAGYEQYF. The CDR3 region has the DNA TGTGCCAGCACCCCGGGACTAGCGGGGTACGAGCAGTACTTC.

The CDR3 loop reads CASGPGDSHFEPQHF. CDR3 nucleotides: TGTGCTAGTGGCCCGGGGGACAGCCATTTTGAGCCCCAGCATTTT. The chain recombines TRBV12-5 with TRBJ1-5; 7 positions agree with TRBD1. Per germline, CDR1 LGHNT and CDR2 FRNRAP. With V trimmed by 6 bases and J by 8 bases, 13 bases remained unmatched. The CDR3 has 15 amino acids. The variable domain in full, with the rest retrieved from reference TRBV12-5 and TRBJ1-5, is DARVTQTPRHKVTEMGQEVTMRCQPILGHNTVFWYRQTMMQGLELLAYFRNRAPLDDSGMPKDRFSAEMPDATLATLKIQPSEPRDSAVYFCASGPGDSHFEPQHFGDGTRLSIL.

The chain recombines TRBV4-1 with TRBJ1-3; D not resolved. CDR3 length: 14 amino acids. Trimming took off 3 bases at V and 0 bases at J, with 6 bases between the two ends. The germline CDR1 and CDR2 sequences are MGHRA and YSYEKL. The CDR3 region has the DNA TGCGCCAGCAGCCACGAGCCCTCTGGAAACACCATATATTTT. Encoded protein: CASSHEPSGNTIYF.

This clone was detected once. The V and J genes are TRBV9 and TRBJ2-7; 11 bases are a match to TRBD1. The CDR3 has 15 amino acids. Germline V lookup: CDR1 SGDLS, CDR2 YYNGEE. Trimming cost V 0 bases and J 3 bases; bases outside gene matches: 2. The chain's CDR3 is CASSVGGTGGYEQYF. Written as DNA, the CDR3 is TGTGCCAGCAGCGTAGGGGGGACAGGGGGCTACGAGCAGTACTTC.

The rearrangement links TRBV10-3 to TRBJ2-7; TRBD2 aligns across 12 bases. The J segment lost 4 bases and the V segment lost 7 bases, leaving 8 bases of the junction unmatched. This CDR3 contains 15 residues. The germline V gene has CDR1 ENHRY and CDR2 SYGVKD. The CDR3 sequence is CAIKMTSGRGYEQYF. CDR3 in DNA: TGTGCCATCAAAATGACTAGCGGGAGAGGATACGAGCAGTACTTC.

This rearrangement joins TRBV7-8 to TRBJ2-1, with 11 nucleotides matching TRBD2. Germline values: CDR1 SGHVS, CDR2 FQNEAQ. The CDR3 is made up of 15 amino acids. V lost 5 bases and J lost 8; bases outside the gene matches: 8. In DNA, the CDR3 is TGTGCCAGCAGCGCCCGACTAGCGGGACCATATGAGCAGTTCTTC. The encoded protein is CASSARLAGPYEQFF.

The genes are TRBV30 and TRBJ2-1; 10 bases map to TRBD2. The CDR3 spans 13 residues. Per the germline V gene, CDR1 is GTSNPN and CDR2 is SVGIG (reference sequence). The V gene end was trimmed by 8 bases and the J gene end by 5 bases; junction bases not matched to a gene: 6. CDR3 sequence (DNA): TGTGCCCATCGAACTAGCGGGAACAATGAGCAGTTCTTC. Amino acids: CAHRTSGNNEQFF.